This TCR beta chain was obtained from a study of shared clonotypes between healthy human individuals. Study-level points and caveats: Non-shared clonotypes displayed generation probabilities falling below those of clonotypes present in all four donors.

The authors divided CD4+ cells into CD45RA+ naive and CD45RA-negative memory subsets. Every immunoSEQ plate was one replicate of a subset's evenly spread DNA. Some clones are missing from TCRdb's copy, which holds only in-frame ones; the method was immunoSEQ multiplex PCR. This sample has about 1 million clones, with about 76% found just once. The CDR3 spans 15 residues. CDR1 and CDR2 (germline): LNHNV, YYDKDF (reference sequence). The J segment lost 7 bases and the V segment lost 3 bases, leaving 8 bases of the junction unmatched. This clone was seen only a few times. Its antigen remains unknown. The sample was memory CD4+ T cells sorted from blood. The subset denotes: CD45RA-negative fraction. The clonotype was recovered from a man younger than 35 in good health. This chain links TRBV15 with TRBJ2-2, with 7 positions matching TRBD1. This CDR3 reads CATSRGDRVNGELFF. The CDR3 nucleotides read TGTGCCACCAGCAGGGGAGACAGGGTAAACGGGGAGCTGTTTTTT.